One sample yielded the 18 T cell receptor beta chains listed below, sequenced in a study of shared clonotypes between healthy human individuals. The protocol was immunoSEQ multiplex PCR, while the TCRdb copy is restricted to in-frame clones and leaves out a portion. The profile shows about 510,000 clones, about four fifths of them singletons. The sequencing sample was made of PBMCs. The receptors stem from a woman aged 40-49 years in good health. Some clones in this sample may be carry-over from other donors' samples.

The rearrangement joins TRBV27 to TRBJ2-3; possible D gene TRBD2, 6 bases. Germline loops: CDR1 MNHEY, CDR2 SMNVEV (reference sequence). The CDR3 totals 14 residues. V lost 4 bases to trimming and J lost 4 bases, with 12 bases between them. The CDR3 DNA reads as TGTGCCAGCAGTTCCATACTAGCTTCAGATACGCAGTATTTT. Translating it yields CASSSILASDTQYF.

V gene TRBV19 combines with J gene TRBJ2-1; the match to TRBD1 covers 8 bases. CDR3 length equals 16 residues. J lost 1 base, V lost 7 bases, and 9 bases had no gene match. Germline V gene data show CDR1 as LNHDA and CDR2 as SQIVND (reference sequence). CDR3 amino acids: CASTPTGTGSYNEQFF. The CDR3 nucleotides read TGTGCCAGTACCCCGACTGGGACAGGTTCCTACAATGAGCAGTTCTTC.

The chain has TRBV28 and TRBJ1-6; D is unresolved. Germline values: CDR1 MDHEN, CDR2 SYDVKM. The CDR3 runs to 13 residues. V lost 4 bases and J 10 bases, leaving 11 bases between the germline ends. The CDR3 sequence: CASSSGLQSPLHF. The CDR3 DNA is TGTGCCAGCAGTTCCGGGCTCCAGTCACCCCTCCACTTT.

This chain connects TRBV19 to TRBJ1-2, with unresolved D. This CDR3 comprises 15 residues. Germline assignment: CDR1 LNHDA and CDR2 SQIVND (reference sequence). V was trimmed by 0 bases and J by 4 bases, leaving 12 bases between them. The CDR3 coding sequence is TGTGCCAGTAGTATAGACCGCCCAGCTACCTATGGCTACACCTTC. Its protein is CASSIDRPATYGYTF.

The rearrangement uses TRBV2 and TRBJ1-1; D gene uncertain. Germline V gene lookup returns CDR1 SNHLY and CDR2 FYNNEI. Trimming took off 7 bases at V and 0 bases at J, with 9 bases between the two ends. The CDR3 runs to 13 residues. The CDR3 region is CASKFHLNTEAFF. CDR3 nucleotide sequence: TGTGCCAGCAAGTTTCATCTGAACACTGAAGCTTTCTTT.

The chain has TRBV10-3 and TRBJ2-1, with TRBD2 matching 7 bases. The V gene end was trimmed by 3 bases and the J gene end by 6 bases; junction bases not matched to a gene: 8. The CDR3 loop spans 15 amino acids. The germline V gene has CDR1 ENHRY and CDR2 SYGVKD. CDR3 nucleotide sequence: TGTGCCATCAGTGACCCCTTTCCGGGGGGCAATGAGCAGTTCTTC. Its translation: CAISDPFPGGNEQFF.

In the case of this clone: A read error may explain this, as a much larger clone is one base away. The chain has TRBV28 and TRBJ2-3; perhaps TRBD2 as D (5 bases). Germline V gives CDR1 MDHEN, CDR2 SYDVKM. The CDR3 is 13 residues long. Trimming shortened V by 6 bases and J by 4 bases, and 11 bases separated the two germline ends. This CDR3 is CASRYQRADTQYF. CDR3 in DNA: TGTGCCAGCAGGTATCAGAGGGCAGATACGCAGTATTTT.

There are many counts of this clone. The genes are TRBV29-1 and TRBJ1-1; D not certain. CDR1 SQVTM and CDR2 ANQGSEA come from the germline V gene. The CDR3 sequence is 15 residues long. V was clipped by 7 bases and J by 1 base, with 19 bases between them. The CDR3 protein is CSADPPTRGNTEAFF. DNA of the CDR3: TGCAGCGCCGATCCTCCTACAAGAGGGAACACTGAAGCTTTCTTT.

The chain recombines TRBV7-6 with TRBJ2-2; no clear D. The V and J ends lost 2 bases and 5 bases respectively, with 3 bases between them. The CDR3 sequence is 12 residues long. Germline assignment: CDR1 SGHVS and CDR2 FNYEAQ. CDR3 in DNA: TGTGCCAGCAGCTTACGAACCGGGGAGCTGTTTTTT. Protein product: CASSLRTGELFF.

With regard to this clone: A single base separates this from a much larger clone, so it may be a read error. The chain recombines TRBV5-1 with TRBJ2-7; D is ambiguous. Trimming took 0 bases from V and 1 from J, leaving 5 bases between them. The CDR3 sequence is 13 residues long. Germline V CDR1 and CDR2: SGHRS, YFSETQ. The CDR3, as DNA: TGCGCCAGCAGCTTGGGGGTATCCTACGAGCAGTACTTC. Its translation is CASSLGVSYEQYF. Complete variable domain (other parts from reference TRBV5-1 and TRBJ2-7): KAGVTQTPRYLIKTRGQQVTLSCSPISGHRSVSWYQQTPGQGLQFLFEYFSETQRNKGNFPGRFSGRQFSNSRSEMNVSTLELGDSALYLCASSLGVSYEQYFGPGTRLTVT.

This clone was seen only a few times. Other DNA sequences of this sample code for an identical CDR3. The chain recombines TRBV6-1 with TRBJ2-1; D remains ambiguous. This CDR3 is 14 amino acids long. Deletions cut 3 bases from V and 1 base from J, with 7 bases between. The germline V gene has CDR1 MNHNS and CDR2 SASEGT. The CDR3 DNA is TGTGCCAGCAGTGACTGGAGTTCCTACAATGAGCAGTTCTTC. Translated, it gives CASSDWSSYNEQFF.

The chain combines TRBV5-5 with TRBJ2-3; no reliable D call. The CDR3 has 13 amino acids. Germline V gives CDR1 SGHKS, CDR2 YYEKEE (reference sequence). The V and J ends lost 2 bases and 5 bases respectively, with 9 bases between them. CDR3 nucleotides: TGTGCCAGCAGCTTTGGAAGGAGAGATACGCAGTATTTT. As protein: CASSFGRRDTQYF.

V is TRBV6-5 and J is TRBJ2-7; D may be TRBD2 (5 bases). This CDR3 is built from 13 residues. Germline-derived CDR1 and CDR2 are MNHEY and SVGAGI. The V gene lost 1 base and the J gene lost 6 bases, with 10 bases spanning the gap. The CDR3 sequence: CASSYLLGGEQYF. In DNA form, the CDR3 reads TGTGCCAGCAGTTACTTACTAGGAGGCGAGCAGTACTTC.

V and J are TRBV27 and TRBJ1-4; D is ambiguous. Germline CDR1 is MNHEY and CDR2 is SMNVEV (reference sequence). CDR3 length: 14 amino acids. V was cut by 5 bases and J by 5 bases, with 12 bases left in between. This CDR3 reads CASSPWTLNEKLFF. In nucleotides, the CDR3 is TGTGCCAGCAGTCCCTGGACTCTAAATGAAAAACTGTTTTTT.

The sample holds a few counts of this clone. The rearrangement uses TRBV30 and TRBJ2-1; TRBD2 matches 7 bases. Trimming removed 3 bases from V and 4 bases from J; junction bases left unmatched: 9. Looked up from germline, CDR1 is GTSNPN and CDR2 is SVGIG (reference sequence). The CDR3 has 15 residues. CDR3 nucleotide sequence: TGTGCCTGGAGCGTCCCCGGACTAGATTACAATGAGCAGTTCTTC. It translates to CAWSVPGLDYNEQFF.

This chain joins TRBV7-8 and TRBJ1-1, with no clear D. The V end was cut by 0 bases, the J end by 3 bases, with 5 bases between. This CDR3 has 13 residues. Germline loops: CDR1 SGHVS, CDR2 FQNEAQ. CDR3 protein: CASSLAEDTEAFF. In DNA, the CDR3 is TGTGCCAGCAGCTTAGCGGAGGACACTGAAGCTTTCTTT.

This clone was seen more than once but under ten times. DNA for the CDR3: TGTGCCAGCAGTTACTTGGCAGATGTTAACACTGAAGCTTTCTTT. Its translation: CASSYLADVNTEAFF. The V gene is TRBV6-5, the J gene TRBJ1-1; unclear D gene. Germline V CDR1 and CDR2: MNHEY, SVGAGI. With 1 base removed from V and 2 bases from J, the gap between germline ends came to 11 bases. The CDR3 sequence is 15 residues long.

The chain recombines TRBV7-9 with TRBJ1-2; no definite D call. Looked up from germline, CDR1 is SEHNR and CDR2 is FQNEAQ (reference sequence). The CDR3 sequence is 11 residues long. Trimming cost V 4 bases and J 7 bases, with 7 bases left between them. This CDR3 reads CASSSRAGYTF. Here the CDR3 DNA reads TGTGCCAGCAGCTCTAGGGCTGGCTACACCTTC. Using reference TRBV7-9 and TRBJ1-2 for the parts outside the CDR3, the full variable domain is DTGVSQNPRHKITKRGQNVTFRCDPISEHNRLYWYRQTLGQGPEFLTYFQNEAQLEKSRLLSDRFSAERPKGSFSTLEIQRTEQGDSAMYLCASSSRAGYTFGSGTRLTVV.